The 10 T cell receptor beta chains listed next were all sequenced from one sample in a study of response to subunit inactivated influenza vaccine. Using its own MiXCR run on the RT-PCR reads, TCRdb lists one record per CDR3 protein. The sample includes 170,000 or so distinct CDR3 sequences, around 11% seen only once; the top ten take roughly a third. Sequences were derived from CD8+ T cells sorted from PBMCs, sampled less than 30 months after vaccination. Every receptor here comes from a man aged 50-75 years who received an inactivated influenza vaccine.

The chain combines TRBV4-1 with TRBJ2-1; tentative D call: TRBD2 (6 bases). The germline V gene has CDR1 MGHRA and CDR2 YSYEKL. CDR3 length: 15 residues. Trimming pared 4 bases from V and 10 bases from J, leaving 20 bases between. The DNA for the CDR3 is TGCGCCAGCAGCCTTTCCCCGCAGACTAGTTCGGAGCAGTTCTTC. Translating it yields CASSLSPQTSSEQFF.

The chain uses TRBV30 and TRBJ2-1; D uncertain. Trimming pared 1 base from V and 3 bases from J, leaving 4 bases between. The CDR3 sequence is 12 residues long. CDR1 is GTSNPN and CDR2 is SVGIG in the germline V gene (reference sequence). CDR3 sequence: CAWSGNYNEQFF. CDR3 nucleotides: TGTGCCTGGAGTGGCAACTACAATGAGCAGTTCTTC.

The rearrangement uses TRBV2 and TRBJ2-2; 8 bases line up with TRBD2. This CDR3 contains 14 residues. The trim removed 6 bases at V and 6 bases at J, leaving 6 bases unmatched. Germline V gene lookup returns CDR1 SNHLY and CDR2 FYNNEI. The CDR3 spells CASRDTSGAGELFF. DNA for the CDR3: TGTGCCAGCAGGGATACTAGCGGAGCCGGGGAGCTGTTTTTT.

The chain employs TRBV6-1 and TRBJ2-7; 8 bases agree with TRBD2. V was clipped by 6 bases and J by 3 bases; unmatched bases: 10. This CDR3 is built from 15 residues. Germline V gene lookup returns CDR1 MNHNS and CDR2 SASEGT. The CDR3, as DNA: TGTGCCAGCAGCCCCCGGGAGGGAACGAACTACGAGCAGTACTTC. Its protein is CASSPREGTNYEQYF.

This clonotype came up a few times. J is TRBJ1-5 and V is TRBV5-1; the D gene is possibly TRBD1 (5 bases). Trimming shortened V by 2 bases and J by 9 bases, and 15 bases separated the two germline ends. The germline CDR1 and CDR2 sequences are SGHRS and YFSETQ. The length of the CDR3 is 14 residues. The CDR3 DNA reads TGCGCCAGCAGCTTAGGGCAGGGCCCAGGGCCCCAGCATTTT. It encodes CASSLGQGPGPQHF.

This clonotype has more than one count but fewer than ten. The rearrangement joins TRBV29-1 to TRBJ2-5; D unresolved. V was cut by 4 bases and J by 5 bases, with 17 bases left in between. Germline CDR1 and CDR2: SQVTM and ANQGSEA. The CDR3 sequence is 14 residues long. CDR3 sequence reads: CSVAGDQQSETQYF. In DNA, the CDR3 is TGCAGCGTTGCCGGCGACCAGCAATCGGAGACCCAGTACTTC.

This clonotype has a handful of counts. The rearrangement joins TRBV6-2 or TRBV6-3 to TRBJ2-7; TRBD2 agrees at 7 bases. V lost 2 bases, J lost 3 bases, and 4 bases stayed unmatched. The CDR3 is 14 amino acids. Germline-derived CDR1 and CDR2 are MNHEY and SVGEGT. For the CDR3, the DNA is TGTGCCAGCAGTTACGGGACTATGGTCTACGAGCAGTACTTC. Encoded protein: CASSYGTMVYEQYF.

Points on this clonotype: A much larger clonotype is one base distant, so this may be a read error. V usage is TRBV6-1 and J usage is TRBJ2-5; 7 nucleotides match TRBD1. CDR3 length: 15 residues. Germline CDR1 and CDR2: MNHNS and SASEGT. CDR3 nucleotides: TGTGCCAGCAGTGACAGGACAGGACTCCAACAGACCCAGTACTTC. Its protein product is CASSDRTGLQQTQYF.

V is TRBV4-3 and J is TRBJ2-7; D gene unclear. The length of the CDR3 is 15 residues. Germline lookup yields CDR1 LGHNA and CDR2 YSLEER. V was pared by 1 base and J by 0 bases, with 10 bases between. The CDR3 sequence: CASSQGAESSYEQYF. CDR3 in DNA: TGCGCCAGCAGCCAAGGGGCAGAGAGCTCCTACGAGCAGTACTTC.

This chain joins TRBV4-1 and TRBJ2-6, with no clear D. Trimming stripped 2 bases from V and 0 bases from J, with 20 bases between. Germline CDR1 reads MGHRA; CDR2 reads YSYEKL. This CDR3 is 20 amino acids long. The CDR3 DNA is TGCGCCAGCAGCCAACGTTTGACCCCCGCGCTGTTCTCTGGGGCCAACGTCCTGACTTTC. This gives the protein CASSQRLTPALFSGANVLTF.